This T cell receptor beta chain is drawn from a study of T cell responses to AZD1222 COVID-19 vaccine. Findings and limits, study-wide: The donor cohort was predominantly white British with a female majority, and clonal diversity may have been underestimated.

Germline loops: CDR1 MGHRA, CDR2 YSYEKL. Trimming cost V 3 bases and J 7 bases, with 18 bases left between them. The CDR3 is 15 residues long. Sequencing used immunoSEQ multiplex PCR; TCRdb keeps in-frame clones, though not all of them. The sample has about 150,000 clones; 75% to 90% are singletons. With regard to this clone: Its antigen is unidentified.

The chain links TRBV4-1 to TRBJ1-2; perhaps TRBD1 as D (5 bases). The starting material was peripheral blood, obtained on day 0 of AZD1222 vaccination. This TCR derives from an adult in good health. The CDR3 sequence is CASSQGLGNAGGYTF. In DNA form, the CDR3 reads TGCGCCAGCAGCCAGGGACTGGGAAACGCGGGTGGCTACACCTTC.